The next 21 T cell receptor beta chains were all read from a single sample in a study of cytomegalovirus exposure and HLA in healthy donors (dated by TCRdb to about 2017). The protocol used for the library was the immunoSEQ multiplex PCR assay. A mixture of 60 forward primers for TCR Vbeta segments and 13 reverse primers for TCR Jbeta segments was used in the multiplex PCR. TCRdb retrieved this table from immuneACCESS and kept in-frame rearrangements only. Not all clones are present; in checked studies, unresolved V genes account for under half, and no reason is known for the remainder. The sample has 150,000 to 200,000 clones on record, around 82% of them singletons. About 11% of the sample goes to the ten largest clones. What was sequenced was PBMCs. These TCRs come from a middle-aged man in good health and CMV-seropositive.

This chain connects TRBV7-2 to TRBJ2-5; 12 nucleotides align to TRBD2. The CDR3 contains 16 residues. Germline CDR1 and CDR2: SGHTA and FQGNSA. The V gene end was trimmed by 8 bases and the J gene end by 1 base; junction bases not matched to a gene: 8. CDR3 in DNA: TGTGCCAGCGGACGACTAGCGGGGGCTACCCAAGAGACCCAGTACTTC. This gives the protein CASGRLAGATQETQYF.

The genes are TRBV5-1 and TRBJ2-7, with D perhaps TRBD2 (6 bases). The CDR3 runs 13 residues. Trimming removed 5 bases from V and 5 bases from J, with 14 bases in between. Per germline, CDR1 SGHRS and CDR2 YFSETQ. Written as DNA, the CDR3 is TGCGCCAGCAGAGGGTCCGGGGAGGACGAGCAGTACTTC. Translation gives CASRGSGEDEQYF.

The chain joins TRBV28 to TRBJ1-5; 11 bases line up with TRBD1. The germline V gene has CDR1 MDHEN and CDR2 SYDVKM. The CDR3 is made up of 17 amino acids. V gave up 6 bases and J gave up 3 bases; unmatched junction bases: 10. The CDR3 spells CASRRTGGYRNNQPQHF. The CDR3 nucleotides are TGTGCCAGCAGACGGACAGGGGGCTATCGAAACAATCAGCCCCAGCATTTT.

Turning to this clone: A read error may produce the germline difference seen at one junction end. The rearrangement joins TRBV10-3 to TRBJ2-7; TRBD1 aligns across 9 bases. Germline CDR1 and CDR2: ENHRY and SYGVKD. The length of the CDR3 is 15 residues. Written as DNA, the CDR3 is TGTGCCAGCAGTAGGGACAGGGTCGGAACTCTCGAGCAGTACTTC. It translates to CASSRDRVGTLEQYF.

The CDR3 region has the DNA TGTGCCAGCCTCAGGCAGGGGGCTTCGTACGAGCAGTACTTC. It is translated as CASLRQGASYEQYF. The chain couples TRBV7-9 to TRBJ2-7, with 8 bases matching TRBD1. Germline V gives CDR1 SEHNR, CDR2 FQNEAQ (reference sequence). The CDR3 contains 14 residues. V lost 8 bases to trimming and J lost 4 bases; unmatched junction nucleotides: 10.

The chain recombines TRBV7-2 with TRBJ2-3; 8 bases agree with TRBD2. The CDR3 extends over 14 amino acids. Germline CDR1 reads SGHTA; CDR2 reads FQGNSA. V lost 4 bases to trimming and J lost 3 bases; unmatched junction nucleotides: 3. The CDR3 is CASSSGLVTDTQYF. The CDR3 DNA sequence: TGTGCCAGCAGCTCGGGACTAGTTACAGATACGCAGTATTTT.

The CDR3 loop reads CASSDMPGGHNEQFF. The CDR3, as DNA: TGCGCCAGCAGTGATATGCCAGGGGGCCACAATGAGCAGTTCTTC. The rearrangement joins TRBV10-2 to TRBJ2-1, with 8 bases matching TRBD1. Germline assignment: CDR1 WSHSY and CDR2 SAAADI. V shed 3 bases and J 5 bases; nucleotides not matched to a gene: 6. The CDR3 runs to 15 residues.

This clone was counted a single time. The CDR3 sequence: CASSRALNTEAFF. The CDR3 bases are TGTGCCAGCAGCCGAGCCTTGAACACTGAAGCTTTCTTT. V usage is TRBV14 and J usage is TRBJ1-1; D is ambiguous. This CDR3 contains 13 residues. CDR1 is SGHDN and CDR2 is FVKESK in the germline V gene. The V end lost 4 bases, the J end lost 0 bases, and 6 bases lay between the germline ends.

The chain uses TRBV28 and TRBJ2-5, with a possible D match to TRBD2 (6 bases). The germline CDR1 and CDR2 sequences are MDHEN and SYDVKM. The CDR3 spans 15 residues. V was trimmed by 6 bases and J by 2 bases, leaving 16 bases between them. The CDR3 coding sequence is TGTGCCAGCAGATCAACCGGGACTGTTCAAGAGACCCAGTACTTC. This sequence encodes CASRSTGTVQETQYF.

The chain is built from TRBV28 and TRBJ1-5; D not certain. This CDR3 has 12 amino acids. Germline V gene sequence: CDR1 MDHEN, CDR2 SYDVKM. The V and J ends lost 7 bases and 6 bases respectively, with 10 bases between them. The CDR3 region is CASTTEVQPQHF. The DNA of the CDR3 is TGTGCCAGCACTACGGAGGTTCAGCCCCAGCATTTT.

V usage is TRBV7-6 and J usage is TRBJ1-4; tentative D call: TRBD1 (5 bases). Germline CDR1 reads SGHVS; CDR2 reads FNYEAQ. The ends were cut back, 5 bases at V and 8 bases at J, with 12 bases in the middle. This CDR3 spans 13 amino acids. The CDR3 is CASSQGDWEKLFF. The CDR3 nucleotides read TGTGCCAGCAGCCAAGGGGATTGGGAAAAACTGTTTTTT.

This clone was found many times. This chain joins TRBV6-5 and TRBJ1-1, with 10 bases aligning to TRBD1. Germline V CDR1 and CDR2: MNHEY, SVGAGI. V dropped 2 bases and J dropped 4; count of bases not matched to a gene: 4. CDR3 length equals 15 residues. The CDR3 region is CASSYRQGAGTEAFF. For the CDR3, the DNA is TGTGCCAGCAGTTACCGACAGGGGGCCGGCACTGAAGCTTTCTTT.

There are a few counts of this clone. CDR3 region: CATSRVAQGKGYNEQFF. The CDR3, as DNA: TGTGCCACCAGCAGAGTCGCCCAGGGAAAGGGGTACAATGAGCAGTTCTTC. The rearrangement links TRBV15 to TRBJ2-1, with TRBD1 as a possible D gene (5 bases). The CDR3 runs 17 residues. CDR1 and CDR2 (germline): LNHNV, YYDKDF (reference sequence). Trimming took 1 base from V and 4 from J, leaving 17 bases between them.

This clone came up once. DNA of the CDR3: TGTGCCAGCAGCCCCGACAGCTATGAGCAGTTCTTC. Amino acids: CASSPDSYEQFF. This chain joins TRBV7-3 and TRBJ2-1, with D possibly TRBD1 on 5 matching bases. The germline CDR1 and CDR2 sequences are SGHTA and FQGTGA. V lost 5 bases, J lost 8 bases, and 10 bases lay in between. The CDR3 is made up of 12 amino acids.

This chain joins TRBV7-9 and TRBJ1-4, with D maybe TRBD1 (5 bases). The germline V and J ends were trimmed by 3 bases and 9 bases, with 8 bases remaining between them. This CDR3 has 12 amino acids. CDR1 is SEHNR and CDR2 is FQNEAQ in the germline V gene (reference sequence). The CDR3 loop is CASSLTEKKLFF. The CDR3 nucleotides are TGTGCCAGCAGCTTGACAGAGAAAAAACTGTTTTTT.

V usage is TRBV7-9 and J usage is TRBJ2-7; D might be TRBD1 (5 bases). The germline CDR1 and CDR2 sequences are SEHNR and FQNEAQ (reference sequence). The V end was cut by 5 bases, the J end by 2 bases, with 10 bases between. This CDR3 is 13 amino acids long. DNA of the CDR3: TGTGCCAGCAGCGCCCCAGGGACCTACGAGCAGTACTTC. As protein: CASSAPGTYEQYF. The full variable domain, with the rest looked up from reference TRBV7-9 and TRBJ2-7, is DTGVSQNPRHKITKRGQNVTFRCDPISEHNRLYWYRQTLGQGPEFLTYFQNEAQLEKSRLLSDRFSAERPKGSFSTLEIQRTEQGDSAMYLCASSAPGTYEQYFGPGTRLTVT.

The chain joins TRBV5-1 to TRBJ1-1, with 10 nucleotides matching TRBD1. CDR3 length: 15 residues. The V gene end was trimmed by 5 bases and the J gene end by 2 bases; junction bases not matched to a gene: 6. CDR1 and CDR2 (germline): SGHRS, YFSETQ. In nucleotides, the CDR3 is TGCGCCAGCAGACCCCGGGACAGGGGTAACACTGAAGCTTTCTTT. Translation: CASRPRDRGNTEAFF. The full variable domain, rest sourced from reference TRBV5-1 and TRBJ1-1, is KAGVTQTPRYLIKTRGQQVTLSCSPISGHRSVSWYQQTPGQGLQFLFEYFSETQRNKGNFPGRFSGRQFSNSRSEMNVSTLELGDSALYLCASRPRDRGNTEAFFGQGTRLTVV.

The CDR3 loop is CASGTELPGANVLTF. Written as DNA, the CDR3 is TGTGCCAGTGGGACTGAACTCCCTGGGGCCAACGTCCTGACTTTC. This sequence joins TRBV2 and TRBJ2-6, with D possibly TRBD2 on 6 matching bases. Trimming stripped 9 bases from V and 2 bases from J, with 14 bases between. The length of the CDR3 is 15 residues. The V gene's germline CDR1 is SNHLY and CDR2 FYNNEI.

The chain uses TRBV5-1 and TRBJ2-3, with 10 bases matching TRBD2. Looked up from germline, CDR1 is SGHRS and CDR2 is YFSETQ. V lost 3 bases, J lost 3 bases, and 7 bases stayed unmatched. This CDR3 is 16 amino acids long. As DNA, the CDR3 is TGCGCCAGCAGCTCGATAGCGGGAGGCGCAACAGATACGCAGTATTTT. The encoded protein is CASSSIAGGATDTQYF.

The rearrangement uses TRBV7-3 and TRBJ2-5, with D perhaps matching TRBD2 (5 bases). Trimming left V 4 bases short and J 5 bases short, with 14 bases between. This CDR3 spans 14 amino acids. The V gene's germline CDR1 is SGHTA and CDR2 FQGTGA. CDR3 in amino acids: CASSSLGLGETQYF. As DNA, the CDR3 is TGTGCCAGCAGCTCCCTCGGACTGGGGGAGACCCAGTACTTC.

This rearrangement joins TRBV27 to TRBJ1-2; the match to TRBD1 covers 10 bases. V lost 3 bases to trimming and J lost 2 bases; unmatched junction nucleotides: 3. The germline gives CDR1 MNHEY, CDR2 SMNVEV (reference sequence). This CDR3 comprises 15 residues. CDR3 DNA: TGTGCCAGCAGTTTTGAGACAGGGGGCAACTATGGCTACACCTTC. Protein product: CASSFETGGNYGYTF.